This T cell receptor (beta chain) stems from a study of blood T cells in healthy people across ages. Combining a sample-barcoded 5' primer with a J-beta primer mix, a second PCR ran for about 7 to 11 cycles. TCRdb independently ran MiXCR on the 5' RACE reads; one entry per CDR3 protein. This sample has about 1.5 million distinct CDR3 sequences, with about 43% found just once. This CDR3 region has 14 residues. The germline V gene has CDR1 SGHAT and CDR2 FQNNGV. This receptor was obtained from a woman between 18 and 29 years old in good health. Sequencing was performed on blood. The chain recombines TRBV11-2 with TRBJ2-5; D remains unclear. The DNA end is a closer match to TRBJ2-7, so the J assignment may be wrong. CDR3 nucleotides: TGTGCCAGCAGCTTAGATAGCCCCCTCTCCGAGCAGTACTTC. Translated, it gives CASSLDSPLSEQYF.